The present TCR beta chain was sequenced within a study of T-cell memory formation after mild COVID-19. Study conclusions and caveats: Mostly located in CM and EM were contracting CD4+ clones, with contracting CD8+ clones located in EMRA.

This clonotype was recorded a few times. The target antigen is unknown. The V gene lost 2 bases and the J gene lost 4 bases, with 14 bases spanning the gap. CDR1 and CDR2 from the germline V gene are MNHNY and SVGAGI (reference sequence). CDR3 size: 15 residues. TCRdb re-called the 5' RACE reads with MiXCR, one entry per CDR3 protein. Of approximately 500,000 distinct CDR3 sequences listed, 20% to 30% were seen once; the top ten hold around 12%. The chain links TRBV6-6 to TRBJ1-1; D gene unclear. The sequence derives from an adult woman who had mild COVID-19 (a few samples of this study predate the infection). Cell type and time point are not known. The material sequenced was PBMCs or a T cell subset sorted from them (not recorded which). The CDR3 here is CASSYAHSWRTEAFF. The CDR3 DNA reads as TGTGCCAGCAGTTACGCTCACAGTTGGCGCACTGAAGCTTTCTTT.